Below are 6 T cell receptor beta chains sequenced from a single sample in a study of blood T cell repertoires in COVID-19. Some clones are missing from TCRdb's copy, which holds only in-frame ones; the method was immunoSEQ multiplex PCR. The table shows under 350,000 clones, with roughly nine tenths occurring only once. Input material: peripheral blood. These receptors all stem from a woman aged 25 to 39 with COVID-19, enrolled during active disease.

The chain recombines TRBV4-1 with TRBJ1-1; a possible D gene is TRBD1 (5 bases). This CDR3 has 15 amino acids. The germline CDR1 and CDR2 sequences are MGHRA and YSYEKL. V shed 1 base and J shed 6 bases, with 15 bases lying between them. CDR3 sequence: CASSQVFGASAEAFF. CDR3 DNA: TGCGCCAGCAGCCAAGTCTTCGGGGCTAGCGCTGAAGCTTTCTTT.

This chain uses TRBV19 with TRBJ1-2; the match to TRBD1 covers 9 bases. Trimming took 2 bases from V and 4 from J; bases not matched to a gene: 8. This CDR3 contains 16 residues. Germline V CDR1 and CDR2: LNHDA, SQIVND (reference sequence). The CDR3, as DNA: TGTGCCAGTAGTATACTCGCGACAGGGGGGTTCTATGGCTACACCTTC. It codes for CASSILATGGFYGYTF. The variable domain in full, completed from reference TRBV19 and TRBJ1-2, reads DGGITQSPKYLFRKEGQNVTLSCEQNLNHDAMYWYRQDPGQGLRLIYYSQIVNDFQKGDIAEGYSVSREKKESFPLTVTSAQKNPTAFYLCASSILATGGFYGYTFGSGTRLTVV.

This clone was seen only once. The chain combines TRBV7-9 with TRBJ1-2; TRBD1 agrees at 7 bases. The CDR3 runs 13 residues. Losses at the gene ends were 2 bases for V and 8 bases for J; bases not matched to a gene: 5. Germline lookup yields CDR1 SEHNR and CDR2 FQNEAQ (reference sequence). Here the CDR3 reads CASSLTLTGGYTF. For the CDR3, the DNA is TGTGCCAGCAGCTTAACTTTGACAGGGGGCTACACCTTC.

The gene calls are TRBV5-1 and TRBJ2-2; D may be TRBD2 (5 bases). This CDR3 contains 16 residues. Germline CDR1 is SGHRS and CDR2 is YFSETQ. V was clipped by 3 bases and J by 4 bases, with 16 bases between them. This CDR3 is CASSSLSSSPTGELFF. The CDR3 bases are TGCGCCAGCAGCTCCCTCTCGTCTAGCCCCACCGGGGAGCTGTTTTTT.

The rearrangement links TRBV19 to TRBJ1-5, with D tentatively TRBD1 (6 bases). The CDR3 is 16 amino acids. From germline, CDR1 is LNHDA and CDR2 SQIVND (reference sequence). V gave up 3 bases and J gave up 4 bases, with 16 bases separating them. The CDR3 sequence: CASSIGTRGRNQPQHF. The CDR3 coding sequence is TGTGCCAGTAGTATTGGGACAAGGGGACGTAATCAGCCCCAGCATTTT.

The rearrangement joins TRBV7-8 to TRBJ2-6; D call uncertain. Germline V lookup: CDR1 SGHVS, CDR2 FQNEAQ. V lost 2 bases and J 0 bases, leaving 20 bases between the germline ends. The CDR3 has 20 residues. CDR3 region: CASSLTLSPRSNSGANVLTF. CDR3 nucleotide sequence: TGTGCCAGCAGCTTAACTCTCTCTCCAAGATCTAACTCTGGGGCCAACGTCCTGACTTTC. Drawing the rest from reference TRBV7-8 and TRBJ2-6, the complete variable domain is GAGVSQSPRYKVAKRGQDVALRCDPISGHVSLFWYQQALGQGPEFLTYFQNEAQLDKSGLPSDRFFAERPEGSVSTLKIQRTQQEDSAVYLCASSLTLSPRSNSGANVLTFGAGSRLTVL.